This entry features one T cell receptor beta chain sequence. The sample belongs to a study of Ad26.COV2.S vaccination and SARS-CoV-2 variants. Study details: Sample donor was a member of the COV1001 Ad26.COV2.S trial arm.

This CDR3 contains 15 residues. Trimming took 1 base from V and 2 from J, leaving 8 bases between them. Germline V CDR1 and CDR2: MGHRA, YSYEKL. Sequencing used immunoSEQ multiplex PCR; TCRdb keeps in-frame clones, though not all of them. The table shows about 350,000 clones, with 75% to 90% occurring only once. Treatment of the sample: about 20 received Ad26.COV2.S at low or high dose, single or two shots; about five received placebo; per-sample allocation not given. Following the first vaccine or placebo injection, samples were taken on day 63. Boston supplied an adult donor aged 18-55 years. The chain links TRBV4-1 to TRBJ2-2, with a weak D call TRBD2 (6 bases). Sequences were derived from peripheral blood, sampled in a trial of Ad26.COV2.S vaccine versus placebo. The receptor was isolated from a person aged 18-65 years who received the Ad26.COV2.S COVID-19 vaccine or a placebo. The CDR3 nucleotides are TGCGCCAGCAGCCAAGTGGACTACAACACCGGGGAGCTGTTTTTT. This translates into CASSQVDYNTGELFF.